Described below is a single T cell receptor (beta chain) sequence and its context. What it recognizes is unknown. Other DNA sequences in this specimen translate into the identical CDR3. Assay: immunoSEQ multiplex PCR; the TCRdb copy retains only in-frame clones and omits some. The sample records 200,000 to 250,000 clones, 65% being singletons. The data stem from a study of shared clonotypes between healthy human individuals. About the study: A donor's plate count was three for CD4 naive and three for CD4 memory; CD8 naive had two and CD8 memory one. Whole-study results and caveats: Generally, estimated richness proved larger in naive subsets than it did in memory subsets.

Specimen: memory CD4+ T cells sorted from blood. Subset in this sample: CD45RA-negative fraction. This TCR derives from a man between 25 and 39 years old in good health.

In DNA form, the CDR3 reads TGCGCCAGCAGTTCTAGCGGGAGCACAGATACGCAGTATTTT. Translating it yields CASSSSGSTDTQYF. The gene calls are TRBV5-1 and TRBJ2-3; TRBD2 aligns across 8 bases. Losses at the gene ends were 5 bases for V and 0 bases for J; bases not matched to a gene: 2. The CDR3 has 14 residues. Germline V lookup: CDR1 SGHRS, CDR2 YFSETQ.